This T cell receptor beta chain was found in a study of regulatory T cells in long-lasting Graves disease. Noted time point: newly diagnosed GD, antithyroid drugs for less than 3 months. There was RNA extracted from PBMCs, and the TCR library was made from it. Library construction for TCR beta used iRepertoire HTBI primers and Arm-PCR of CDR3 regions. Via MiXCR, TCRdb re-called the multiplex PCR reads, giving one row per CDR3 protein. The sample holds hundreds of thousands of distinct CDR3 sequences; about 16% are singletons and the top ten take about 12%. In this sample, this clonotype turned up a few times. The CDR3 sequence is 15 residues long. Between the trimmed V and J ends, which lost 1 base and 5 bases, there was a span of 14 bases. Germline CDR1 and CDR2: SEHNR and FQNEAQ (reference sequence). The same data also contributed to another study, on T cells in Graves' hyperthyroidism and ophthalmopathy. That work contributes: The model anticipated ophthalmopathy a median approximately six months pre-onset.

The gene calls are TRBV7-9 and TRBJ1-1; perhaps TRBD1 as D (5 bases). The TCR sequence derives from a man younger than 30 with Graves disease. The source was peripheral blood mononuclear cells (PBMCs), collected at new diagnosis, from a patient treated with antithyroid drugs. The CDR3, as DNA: TGTGCCAGCAGCTTAGGTATTCCGACAGAAACTGAAGCTTTCTTT. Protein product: CASSLGIPTETEAFF.